These 3 T cell receptor beta chains were sequenced from one sample in a study of Ad26.COV2.S vaccination and SARS-CoV-2 variants. Sequenced by immunoSEQ multiplex PCR; TCRdb stores in-frame clones only, minus some. The table lists about 250,000 clones, 87% of them singletons. Treatment reported: around 19 received Ad26.COV2.S at low or high dose, single or two shots; about 5 received placebo; per-sample allocation not given. Sampling was performed 63 days after the first vaccine or placebo injection. The specimen was peripheral blood, collected in a trial of Ad26.COV2.S vaccine versus placebo. The receptors were sampled from a person aged 18-60 years who received the Ad26.COV2.S COVID-19 vaccine or a placebo.

The chain uses TRBV5-1 and TRBJ2-6; perhaps TRBD1 as D (5 bases). Germline CDR1 SGHRS, CDR2 YFSETQ. CDR3 length equals 18 residues. V was clipped by 5 bases and J by 0 bases, with 18 bases between them. CDR3 residues: CASRWTETESSGANVLTF. The CDR3, as DNA: TGCGCCAGCAGGTGGACCGAGACAGAATCCTCTGGGGCCAACGTCCTGACTTTC.

The CDR3 reads CASSYAGLMGETQYF. Here the CDR3 DNA reads TGTGCCAGCAGTTACGCAGGGCTTATGGGAGAGACCCAGTACTTC. The chain combines TRBV6-2 or TRBV6-3 with TRBJ2-5; weak D call: TRBD1 (5 bases). V dropped 2 bases and J dropped 4 bases, with 14 bases sitting between them. The CDR3 consists of 15 residues. The germline gives CDR1 MNHEY, CDR2 SVGEGT.

CDR3 nucleotide sequence: TGTGCCAGCAGTCACGCGGACAGGGGGAGGGGTCAGCCCCAGCATTTT. It codes for CASSHADRGRGQPQHF. The chain couples TRBV28 to TRBJ1-5, with 10 bases aligning to TRBD1. Germline CDR1 reads MDHEN; CDR2 reads SYDVKM. The CDR3 is 16 residues long. V gave up 5 bases and J gave up 6 bases; unmatched junction bases: 10.